Listed below are T cell receptor beta chains from one sample, sequenced in a study of T cells in Graves' hyperthyroidism and ophthalmopathy. TCRdb re-called the multiplex PCR reads through MiXCR, storing one row per CDR3 protein. The sample consists of around 580,000 distinct CDR3 sequences, roughly a sixth of them appearing once. The specimen sequenced was blood. Every receptor here comes from a woman aged 18-35 years with Graves' hyperthyroidism. Both conserved end residues are part of each CDR3. Fields, in order: V gene, clone size, J gene, D gene, CDR3 protein, CDR3 DNA. The D gene is left open where the match is weak. The size field is filled for only some rows; it gives once, few, many or a size class.

TRBV12-3/TRBV12-4	.	TRBJ1-1	.	CASSASSYEAFF	TGTGCCAGCAGTGCAAGTAGTTATGAAGCTTTCTTT
TRBV20-1	few	TRBJ2-2	TRBD2	CSASNLAGPGELFF	TGCAGTGCTAGTAACCTAGCGGGACCCGGGGAGCTGTTTTTT
TRBV6-2/TRBV6-3	few	TRBJ2-2	TRBD2	CASSYSGGLAANTGELFF	TGTGCCAGCAGTTACTCCGGGGGACTAGCGGCGAACACCGGGGAGCTGTTTTTT
TRBV11-2	many	TRBJ2-1	TRBD1	CASSPGTGTTFNEQFF	TGTGCCAGCAGCCCTGGGACAGGGACGACCTTCAATGAGCAGTTCTTC
TRBV20-1	many	TRBJ2-3	TRBD2	CSAAGAREGADTQYF	TGCAGTGCGGCCGGGGCGCGGGAGGGAGCAGATACGCAGTATTTT
TRBV18	many	TRBJ1-2	.	CASSPKDNYGYTF	TGTGCCAGCTCACCAAAGGATAACTATGGCTACACCTTC
TRBV6-1	many	TRBJ1-5	.	CASSPGQLNQPQHF	TGTGCCAGCAGCCCCGGCCAGCTCAATCAGCCCCAGCATTTT
TRBV24-1	few	TRBJ1-4	TRBD1	CATSDFGTGYEKLFF	TGTGCCACCAGTGATTTCGGGACAGGGTATGAAAAACTGTTTTTT
TRBV28	.	TRBJ2-7	.	CASSRGTLYEQYF	TGTGCCAGCAGTAGGGGGACACTCTACGAGCAGTACTTC
TRBV12-3/TRBV12-4	.	TRBJ1-2	TRBD1	CASALGQGGYDGYTF	TGTGCCAGCGCCTTAGGACAGGGAGGTTACGATGGCTACACCTTC
TRBV3-1	.	TRBJ1-1	.	CASSPPGAMNTEAFF	TGTGCCAGCAGCCCCCCAGGGGCCATGAACACTGAAGCTTTCTTT
TRBV7-7	few	TRBJ2-7	.	CASSSGPIQEQYF	TGTGCTAGCAGCTCGGGACCTATCCAGGAGCAGTACTTC
TRBV12-5	many	TRBJ1-6	TRBD1	CASGRYRGLLNSPLHF	TGTGCTAGTGGTCGCTACAGGGGATTATTAAATTCACCCCTCCACTTT
TRBV29-1	.	TRBJ2-5	.	CSVDPGDQETQYF	TGCAGCGTTGATCCAGGGGACCAAGAGACCCAGTACTTC
TRBV6-4	.	TRBJ2-3	TRBD2	CASTHAGGRTDTQYF	TGTGCCAGCACCCATGCGGGGGGGCGGACAGATACGCAGTATTTT
TRBV20-1	few	TRBJ2-7	TRBD1	CSARDRGMYEQYF	TGCAGTGCTAGGGACAGGGGGATGTACGAGCAGTACTTC
TRBV5-4	few	TRBJ1-5	TRBD1	CASSLKKDRFSNQPQHF	TGTGCCAGCAGCTTAAAGAAGGACAGGTTTAGCAATCAGCCCCAGCATTTT
TRBV7-7	few	TRBJ2-1	.	CASSSRLVEPNEQFF	TGTGCCAGCAGCTCCCGACTAGTTGAACCCAATGAGCAGTTCTTC
TRBV18	.	TRBJ2-7	TRBD1	CASSPQGATNEQYF	TGTGCCAGCTCACCACAGGGGGCCACAAACGAGCAGTACTTC
TRBV12-5	.	TRBJ2-1	TRBD2	CASASPGLVGNEQFF	TGTGCTAGTGCCTCACCGGGACTAGTGGGCAATGAGCAGTTCTTC
TRBV19	.	TRBJ1-2	.	CASMRNYGYTF	TGTGCCAGTATGCGTAACTATGGCTACACCTTC
TRBV20-1	many	TRBJ2-7	.	CSARTGSREQYF	TGCAGTGCTAGAACAGGGTCTAGGGAGCAGTACTTC
TRBV5-1	few	TRBJ2-7	.	CASSRRGADEQYF	TGCGCCAGCAGCCGCCGGGGGGCAGACGAGCAGTACTTC
TRBV20-1	.	TRBJ2-5	TRBD2	CSATKAGAGQETQYF	TGCAGTGCGACAAAAGCGGGAGCGGGGCAAGAGACCCAGTACTTC
TRBV6-2/TRBV6-3	many	TRBJ1-5	.	CASSYSPGPRGSKPQHF	TGTGCCAGCAGTTACTCGCCTGGACCCCGCGGGTCGAAGCCCCAGCATTTT
TRBV6-1	many	TRBJ1-2	.	CASSETNYGYTF	TGTGCCAGCAGTGAGACTAACTATGGCTACACCTTC
TRBV2	many	TRBJ2-5	TRBD2	CASSEREYEETQYF	TGTGCCAGCAGTGAGCGGGAGTACGAAGAGACCCAGTACTTC
TRBV18	.	TRBJ2-1	TRBD1	CASSRQGPPREQFF	TGTGCCAGCTCACGACAGGGGCCCCCTCGTGAGCAGTTCTTC
TRBV5-1	many	TRBJ2-3	.	CASGTFDTDTQYF	TGCGCCAGCGGCACTTTCGACACAGATACGCAGTATTTT
TRBV29-1	.	TRBJ2-2	.	CSVEGSTGELFF	TGCAGCGTTGAAGGCAGCACCGGGGAGCTGTTTTTT
TRBV28	.	TRBJ2-5	.	CASRPWGKQETQYF	TGTGCCAGCAGACCTTGGGGCAAGCAAGAGACCCAGTACTTC
TRBV20-1	.	TRBJ1-5	.	CSALLSASRYNQPQHF	TGCAGTGCTCTTCTCTCGGCCAGCCGCTACAATCAGCCCCAGCATTTT
TRBV12-3/TRBV12-4	many	TRBJ2-2	.	CASSLAGGANTGELFF	TGTGCCAGCAGTTTAGCGGGGGGGGCCAACACCGGGGAGCTGTTTTTT
TRBV27	many	TRBJ2-1	TRBD2	CASSDIGTSGRAAEQFF	TGTGCCAGCAGTGACATAGGGACTAGCGGGAGGGCGGCTGAGCAGTTCTTC
TRBV7-2	.	TRBJ1-2	.	CASSLLGQRPASNYGYTF	TGTGCCAGCAGCTTACTAGGACAGAGGCCTGCCTCTAACTATGGCTACACCTTC
TRBV6-5	.	TRBJ2-3	TRBD2	CASSYGLAGSLTDTQYF	TGTGCCAGCAGTTATGGACTAGCGGGATCCCTCACAGATACGCAGTATTTT
TRBV20-1	.	TRBJ1-4	.	CSARDGWSPTNEKLFF	TGCAGTGCTAGAGATGGGTGGTCACCAACTAATGAAAAACTGTTTTTT
TRBV11-1	many	TRBJ2-7	.	CASSLTDIEQYF	TGTGCCAGCAGCTTAACGGACATTGAGCAGTACTTC
TRBV5-8	few	TRBJ1-2	.	CASSATWALAYGYTF	TGTGCCAGCAGCGCCACATGGGCCCTCGCCTATGGCTACACCTTC
TRBV10-1	many	TRBJ2-5	TRBD2	CASSEASGGIQETQYF	TGCGCCAGCAGTGAAGCTAGCGGGGGGATCCAAGAGACCCAGTACTTC
TRBV6-1	many	TRBJ1-1	.	CATQFGDTEAFF	TGTGCCACCCAGTTCGGGGACACTGAAGCTTTCTTT
TRBV29-1	.	TRBJ2-1	TRBD2	CSVDTSGIYNEQFF	TGCAGCGTCGACACTAGCGGGATATACAATGAGCAGTTCTTC
TRBV12-3/TRBV12-4	few	TRBJ2-6	.	CASSSPGIPSGANVLTF	TGTGCCAGCAGTTCCCCAGGTATACCCTCTGGGGCCAACGTCCTGACTTTC
TRBV12-3/TRBV12-4	few	TRBJ2-3	TRBD2	CASLSRSSGGTDTQYF	TGTGCCAGCCTTTCGCGATCTAGCGGGGGGACAGATACGCAGTATTTT
TRBV4-1	few	TRBJ2-7	.	CASSQGVGARGPSYEQYF	TGCGCCAGCAGCCAAGGAGTGGGGGCGCGGGGGCCCTCCTACGAGCAGTACTTC